Following are 13 T cell receptor beta chains from one sample sequenced in a study of beta chain features in type 1 diabetes listed by TCRdb under 2018. The library relied on the immunoSEQ multiplex PCR assay. All of the isolated RNA was reverse transcribed with the High Capacity cDNA Reverse Transcription Kit, so expressed TCRB transcripts were sequenced. The table comes from immuneACCESS by way of TCRdb, which keeps in-frame sequences with V and J called. Part of the clones is missing from these tables; in studies checked, under half for an unresolved V gene and the rest for unknown reasons. The sample records 970,000 or so clones, 17% of which are singletons. The leading ten clones occupy about 0.02% of the sample. Sequenced sample: naive CD4+ T cells from blood. The cell subset or site label on this specimen signifies: true naive CD4+ T cells. These receptors were obtained from a woman aged 18-29 years in good health.

V and J are TRBV4-3 and TRBJ1-5; 8 bases line up with TRBD1. V shed 4 bases, J shed 6 bases, and the junction held 8 bases outside the gene matches. CDR3 length equals 15 residues. CDR1 is LGHNA and CDR2 is YSLEER in the germline V gene. CDR3 in amino acids: CASSLDRGGSQPQHF. CDR3 nucleotides: TGCGCCAGCAGCCTCGACAGGGGCGGGAGTCAGCCCCAGCATTTT.

This clone came up a few times. The rearrangement uses TRBV28 and TRBJ2-6; the D gene is possibly TRBD1 (5 bases). The CDR3 spans 18 residues. V was pared by 5 bases and J by 0 bases, with 17 bases between. Germline V lookup: CDR1 MDHEN, CDR2 SYDVKM. The CDR3 here is CASSNMDILLSGANVLTF. The CDR3 coding sequence is TGTGCCAGCAGTAATATGGACATCCTACTCTCTGGGGCCAACGTCCTGACTTTC.

This clone has more than one count but fewer than ten. V is TRBV7-6 and J is TRBJ1-1, with no clear D. Between the trimmed V and J ends, which lost 5 bases and 6 bases, there was a span of 16 bases. The V gene's germline CDR1 is SGHVS and CDR2 FNYEAQ. The CDR3 consists of 14 residues. The CDR3 DNA reads as TGTGCCAGCAGCGCCGCACGAGGATTGGCTGAAGCTTTCTTT. The encoded protein is CASSAARGLAEAFF.

The chain combines TRBV7-2 with TRBJ1-1; 8 bases fit TRBD1. The J segment lost 3 bases and the V segment lost 1 base, leaving 4 bases of the junction unmatched. Germline V gene lookup returns CDR1 SGHTA and CDR2 FQGNSA. CDR3 length: 15 amino acids. The CDR3 here is CASSLVQGAYTEAFF. The CDR3 DNA is TGTGCCAGCAGCTTAGTTCAGGGGGCGTACACTGAAGCTTTCTTT.

This clone was counted between two and nine times. The V call is TRBV27, the J call TRBJ2-5; TRBD2 matches 7 bases. CDR3 length: 17 amino acids. Unmatched junction bases numbered 9, after V lost 2 bases and J lost 0 bases. Germline loops: CDR1 MNHEY, CDR2 SMNVEV (reference sequence). The CDR3 loop is CASSLRAYGRYQETQYF. The CDR3 coding sequence is TGTGCCAGCAGTTTAAGGGCATACGGGAGGTACCAAGAGACCCAGTACTTC.

In its sample, this clone was seen a few times. The chain is built from TRBV28 and TRBJ2-7; 7 bases fit TRBD2. The CDR3 totals 15 residues. J lost 1 base, V lost 5 bases, and 8 bases had no gene match. Germline loops: CDR1 MDHEN, CDR2 SYDVKM. CDR3 region: CASSLGGAGSYEQYF. The CDR3 DNA is TGTGCCAGCAGTCTGGGGGGAGCGGGGTCCTACGAGCAGTACTTC.

This chain links TRBV6-5 with TRBJ2-2, with TRBD1 identical over 8 bases. This CDR3 region has 13 residues. V shed 10 bases and J 3 bases; nucleotides not matched to a gene: 4. Per germline, CDR1 MNHEY and CDR2 SVGAGI. The CDR3 DNA follows: TGTGCCACCCGACAGGGGCACACCGGGGAGCTGTTTTTT. Its protein is CATRQGHTGELFF.

This clone was found a few times. The J gene is TRBJ1-3, the V gene TRBV7-9; unclear D gene. There are 16 residues in the CDR3. V shed 1 base and J shed 5 bases, with 15 bases lying between them. Germline V gives CDR1 SEHNR, CDR2 FQNEAQ (reference sequence). The CDR3 loop is CASSLVRPTIRNTIYF. The CDR3 nucleotides are TGTGCCAGCAGCTTAGTAAGGCCGACCATTAGAAACACCATATATTTT.

The chain joins TRBV6-1 to TRBJ1-5; 7 bases align to TRBD1. CDR1 is MNHNS, CDR2 SASEGT, per germline. Trimming took 6 bases from V and 7 from J; bases not matched to a gene: 6. The CDR3 consists of 13 residues. In DNA form, the CDR3 reads TGTGCCAGCAGAGGACAGGAGGACCAGCCCCAGCATTTT. This sequence encodes CASRGQEDQPQHF.

This chain joins TRBV28 and TRBJ2-1, with 7 bases lining up with TRBD2. The V segment lost 4 bases and the J segment 1 base; nucleotides outside the gene matches: 7. Germline values: CDR1 MDHEN, CDR2 SYDVKM. This CDR3 is 16 amino acids long. This chain's CDR3 is CASSSYASGSYNEQFF. CDR3 nucleotides: TGTGCCAGCAGTTCATACGCTAGCGGATCCTACAATGAGCAGTTCTTC.

The rearrangement links TRBV18 to TRBJ1-3, with D possibly TRBD1 on 5 matching bases. The CDR3 is made up of 15 amino acids. With 2 bases removed from V and 2 bases from J, the gap between germline ends came to 10 bases. Germline lookup yields CDR1 KGHSH and CDR2 LQKENI. CDR3 in DNA: TGTGCCAGCTCACCAGGTGGGGCAGCTGGAAACACCATATATTTT. This translates into CASSPGGAAGNTIYF.

This chain uses TRBV20-1 with TRBJ1-1; unclear D gene. CDR1 is DFQATT, CDR2 SNEGSKA, per germline (reference sequence). There are 11 residues in the CDR3. The ends were cut back, 6 bases at V and 4 bases at J, with 9 bases in the middle. CDR3 DNA: TGCAGTGCACCCGGCCGCACTGAAGCTTTCTTT. It codes for CSAPGRTEAFF.

This clone appeared a few times. This chain links TRBV7-9 with TRBJ2-2; no reliable D call. The V end lost 1 base, the J end lost 1 base, and 4 bases lay between the germline ends. Germline CDR1 and CDR2: SEHNR and FQNEAQ (reference sequence). The CDR3 extends over 14 amino acids. In DNA, the CDR3 is TGTGCCAGCAGCTTAGGCCGGAACACCGGGGAGCTGTTTTTT. Translating gives CASSLGRNTGELFF.